Shown below are 7 T cell receptor beta chains from a single sample sequenced in a study of molecular identifiers for immune sequencing clone quantification. MiXCR, run by TCRdb on the PCR reads, gives a single entry per CDR3 protein. The data show 400,000 to 600,000 distinct CDR3 sequences, roughly a fifth seen once. Material: naive CD8+ T cells from blood, with Jurkat cell RNA spiked in. The subset here: FACS-sorted CD8+CD4-CCR7+CD45RA+ naive T cells. These receptors originate from a human donor in good health. Some libraries in this study had Jurkat cell RNA spiked in.

Ten or more counts support this clonotype. V is TRBV12-3 or TRBV12-4 and J is TRBJ1-2; TRBD1 is a possible D gene (6 bases). The CDR3 sequence is 13 residues long. V was clipped by 5 bases and J by 2 bases, with 9 bases between them. The CDR3 nucleotides are TGTGCCAGCAGTACCGACAGGAACTATGGCTACACCTTC. This gives the protein CASSTDRNYGYTF.

This clonotype was recorded at least ten times. This sequence joins TRBV24-1 and TRBJ2-6; 7 nucleotides align to TRBD2. In germline, CDR1 is KGHDR, CDR2 SFDVKD. V trimming: 5 bases; J trimming: 2 bases; junction bases outside the gene matches: 5. This CDR3 has 16 amino acids. The chain's CDR3 is CATSGGREPGANVLTF. The CDR3 DNA sequence: TGTGCCACCAGTGGTGGGCGGGAGCCTGGGGCCAACGTCCTGACTTTC.

The sample holds many counts of this clonotype. The rearrangement joins TRBV5-5 to TRBJ2-7; TRBD2 might be the D (6 bases). The CDR3 contains 17 residues. The germline gives CDR1 SGHKS, CDR2 YYEKEE (reference sequence). The V and J ends lost 1 base and 7 bases respectively, with 24 bases between them. Here the CDR3 reads CASSLPEIKGGGDEQYF. In DNA, the CDR3 is TGTGCCAGCAGCTTGCCCGAAATCAAGGGAGGAGGTGATGAGCAGTACTTC.

This clonotype was recorded many times. The chain uses TRBV7-9 and TRBJ2-5, with no clear D. Germline assignment: CDR1 SEHNR and CDR2 FQNEAQ (reference sequence). The germline V and J ends were trimmed by 0 bases and 0 bases, with 8 bases remaining between them. CDR3 length: 15 amino acids. The CDR3 sequence is CASSLASEYQETQYF. The CDR3, as DNA: TGTGCCAGCAGCTTAGCTTCAGAGTACCAAGAGACCCAGTACTTC. Full variable domain (missing parts from reference TRBV7-9 and TRBJ2-5): DTGVSQNPRHKITKRGQNVTFRCDPISEHNRLYWYRQTLGQGPEFLTYFQNEAQLEKSRLLSDRFSAERPKGSFSTLEIQRTEQGDSAMYLCASSLASEYQETQYFGPGTRLLVL.

This rearrangement joins TRBV6-2 or TRBV6-3 to TRBJ1-2; the D gene is possibly TRBD1 (5 bases). With 7 bases removed from V and 6 bases from J, the gap between germline ends came to 12 bases. CDR3 size: 12 residues. From germline, CDR1 is MNHEY and CDR2 SVGEGT. The CDR3 coding sequence is TGTGCCAGCACCCCAGGGTCCCATGGCTACACCTTC. This encodes CASTPGSHGYTF.

As regards this clonotype: A single base separates this from a much larger clone, so it may be a read error. This chain joins TRBV3-1 and TRBJ2-1; possibly TRBD1 or TRBD2 for D (5 bases each). Germline lookup yields CDR1 LGHDT and CDR2 YNNKEL (reference sequence). The CDR3 extends over 15 amino acids. V gave up 7 bases and J gave up 4 bases, with 17 bases separating them. DNA for the CDR3: TGTGCCAGCACCTCCGGGACCGTCATATACAATGAGCAGTTCTTC. This sequence encodes CASTSGTVIYNEQFF.

The rearrangement links TRBV19 to TRBJ2-5, with TRBD2 identical over 8 bases. The ends lost 5 bases at V and 2 bases at J; junction bases unmatched: 10. CDR3 size: 16 residues. CDR1 and CDR2 (germline): LNHDA, SQIVND (reference sequence). The CDR3 coding sequence is TGTGCCAGTAGTGCCACTAGCGGAGGCGGGCAAGAGACCCAGTACTTC. The encoded protein is CASSATSGGGQETQYF. Looking up the rest from reference TRBV19 and TRBJ2-5 gives the full variable domain: DGGITQSPKYLFRKEGQNVTLSCEQNLNHDAMYWYRQDPGQGLRLIYYSQIVNDFQKGDIAEGYSVSREKKESFPLTVTSAQKNPTAFYLCASSATSGGGQETQYFGPGTRLLVL.